What follows are 8 T cell receptor beta chains derived from one specimen sequenced in a study of cytomegalovirus exposure and HLA in healthy donors. Researchers ran the PCR with 60 Vbeta and 13 Jbeta primers. The repertoire was sequenced with immunoSEQ multiplex PCR; TCRdb's copy has only in-frame clones and lacks some. The data show about 130,000 clones, roughly 78% seen once. Sample: PBMCs. These receptors were taken from a man aged 25-40 years in good health.

This chain joins TRBV28 and TRBJ2-7; TRBD2 matches at 7 bases. Losses at the gene ends were 6 bases for V and 3 bases for J; bases not matched to a gene: 5. In germline, CDR1 is MDHEN, CDR2 SYDVKM. The CDR3 contains 13 residues. Written as DNA, the CDR3 is TGTGCCAGCAGCGGGGAGGGAGTCTACGAGCAGTACTTC. It encodes CASSGEGVYEQYF. Full variable domain (outside the CDR3, taken from reference TRBV28 and TRBJ2-7): DVKVTQSSRYLVKRTGEKVFLECVQDMDHENMFWYRQDPGLGLRLIYFSYDVKMKEKGDIPEGYSVSREKKERFSLILESASTNQTSMYLCASSGEGVYEQYFGPGTRLTVT.

DNA of the CDR3: TGTGCCAGCAGCGACCGGGACAGGGAAGGGGAAACTGAAGCTTTCTTT. It yields the protein CASSDRDREGETEAFF. The rearrangement links TRBV11-3 to TRBJ1-1, with TRBD1 identical over 9 bases. CDR1 SGHNT and CDR2 YENEEA come from the germline V gene. J gave up 5 bases and V 5 bases, and 12 bases lay outside the gene matches. This CDR3 contains 16 residues.

The chain combines TRBV28 with TRBJ1-2; possible D gene TRBD1, 6 bases. This CDR3 is built from 13 residues. V gave up 4 bases and J gave up 5 bases, with 11 bases separating them. Germline V gives CDR1 MDHEN, CDR2 SYDVKM. The CDR3: CASSWGRGYGYTF. CDR3 nucleotide sequence: TGTGCCAGCAGTTGGGGCAGGGGTTATGGCTACACCTTC.

The chain joins TRBV7-3 to TRBJ2-5, with D maybe TRBD1 (6 bases). The closer fit of TRBJ2-7 to the DNA end suggests the J call may be wrong. The CDR3 loop spans 13 amino acids. The germline V gene encodes CDR1 SGHTA and CDR2 FQGTGA. In DNA form, the CDR3 reads TGTGCCAGCAGCTTAAGCAGGGGCTACGAGCAGTACTTC. This sequence encodes CASSLSRGYEQYF.

The rearrangement uses TRBV7-9 and TRBJ2-7; TRBD2 agrees at 8 bases. Germline CDR1 SEHNR, CDR2 FQNEAQ (reference sequence). V was clipped by 5 bases and J by 3 bases; unmatched bases: 9. There are 15 residues in the CDR3. As DNA, the CDR3 is TGTGCCAGCAGCGACCCAGCGGGAGCTGGCTACGAGCAGTACTTC. As protein: CASSDPAGAGYEQYF.

The CDR3 DNA reads as TGTGCCAGCAGCTTGGGACTAGATTTCTACAATGAGCAGTTCTTC. Encoded protein: CASSLGLDFYNEQFF. V gene TRBV5-4 combines with J gene TRBJ2-1; the D gene is possibly TRBD2 (6 bases). The CDR3 loop spans 15 amino acids. Germline V gene data show CDR1 as SGHNT and CDR2 as YYREEE (reference sequence). The ends were cut back, 0 bases at V and 3 bases at J, with 10 bases in the middle.

This clone turned up a few times. At one boundary the junction diverges from the germline segment, which might be a read error. V gene TRBV7-9 combines with J gene TRBJ2-5; 7 bases map to TRBD2. CDR3 length: 17 residues. Germline V gene sequence: CDR1 SEHNR, CDR2 FQNEAQ (reference sequence). CDR3 amino acids: CSSSWPRQTSEQETQYF. CDR3 nucleotides: TGTTCCAGCAGCTGGCCCCGACAAACTAGCGAGCAAGAGACCCAGTACTTC.

The chain carries TRBV11-3 and TRBJ2-3, with 12 bases that match TRBD2. The trim removed 4 bases at V and 6 bases at J, leaving 2 bases unmatched. CDR1 SGHNT and CDR2 YENEEA come from the germline V gene. This CDR3 has 14 amino acids. The CDR3 reads CASSSGLAGDTQYF. DNA of the CDR3: TGTGCCAGCAGCTCCGGACTAGCGGGGGATACGCAGTATTTT.